The 22 T cell receptor beta chains in this list originate from one sample, sequenced in a study of blood T cell repertoires in COVID-19. The method was immunoSEQ multiplex PCR; TCRdb's version includes in-frame clones alone and lacks a portion of them. Of about 370,000 clones in the sample, 89% were seen once. The sequencing input was peripheral blood. The receptors come from a woman in her 30s with COVID-19, enrolled during active disease.

The chain has TRBV27 and TRBJ2-1, with 14 bases that match TRBD2. V dropped 0 bases and J dropped 6; count of bases not matched to a gene: 13. CDR3 length: 20 residues. Germline CDR1 and CDR2: MNHEY and SMNVEV (reference sequence). CDR3 residues: CASSLSPWTSGGLLPNEQFF. The CDR3 region has the DNA TGTGCCAGCAGTTTATCGCCCTGGACTAGCGGGGGGCTACTCCCCAATGAGCAGTTCTTC.

The V and J genes are TRBV15 and TRBJ2-4; D possibly corresponds to TRBD2 (6 bases). The CDR3 extends over 17 amino acids. Germline V gives CDR1 LNHNV, CDR2 YYDKDF (reference sequence). Trimming removed 1 base at V and 2 bases at J, with 15 bases between. CDR3 sequence (DNA): TGTGCCACCAGCAGAGGGGATGGAGGGCTAACCAAAAACATTCAGTACTTC. Its protein is CATSRGDGGLTKNIQYF.

This clone occurred once. The chain is built from TRBV6-1 and TRBJ1-2; D is perhaps TRBD1 (5 bases). The V gene's germline CDR1 is MNHNS and CDR2 SASEGT. Trimming removed 2 bases at V and 8 bases at J, with 15 bases between. This CDR3 contains 14 residues. The CDR3 DNA reads as TGTGCCAGCAGTGAACAGGGTCCGGCTTTAGGCTACACCTTC. Encoded protein: CASSEQGPALGYTF.

The rearrangement links TRBV3-1 (or the pseudogene TRBV3-2) to TRBJ2-6; a weak D match, TRBD1 (6 bases). Trimming removed 1 base from V and 0 bases from J, with 10 bases in between. The CDR3 sequence is 17 residues long. Germline V lookup: CDR1 LGHDT, CDR2 YNNKEL (reference sequence). The CDR3 nucleotides read TGTGCCAGCAGCCAAGGACAGGTAGGCTCTGGGGCCAACGTCCTGACTTTC. This encodes CASSQGQVGSGANVLTF.

V usage is TRBV18 and J usage is TRBJ2-5; D perhaps matches TRBD1 (5 bases). CDR3 size: 14 residues. Germline V gene sequence: CDR1 KGHSH, CDR2 LQKENI. The V end lost 6 bases, the J end lost 2 bases, and 13 bases lay between the germline ends. The CDR3: CASSLGAQQETQYF. The DNA for the CDR3 is TGTGCCAGCTCCCTTGGGGCTCAACAAGAGACCCAGTACTTC.

This rearrangement joins TRBV7-2 to TRBJ2-7; no definite D call. V was shortened by 5 bases and J by 2 bases, with 4 bases between the two germline ends. The CDR3 spans 11 residues. CDR1 SGHTA and CDR2 FQGNSA come from the germline V gene. The CDR3 reads CASSAAYEQYF. In nucleotides, the CDR3 is TGTGCCAGCAGCGCAGCCTACGAGCAGTACTTC.

CDR3 amino acids: CASSLGLESGELFF. In nucleotides, the CDR3 is TGTGCCAGCAGCCTTGGACTAGAGTCCGGGGAGCTGTTTTTT. This chain uses TRBV3-1 (or the pseudogene TRBV3-2) with TRBJ2-2; 7 nucleotides align to TRBD2. CDR3 length: 14 residues. The V gene end was trimmed by 4 bases and the J gene end by 6 bases; junction bases not matched to a gene: 5. Per germline, CDR1 LGHDT and CDR2 YNNKEL (reference sequence).

The V and J genes are TRBV19 and TRBJ1-6; 7 bases agree with TRBD1. CDR1 is LNHDA, CDR2 SQIVND, per germline (reference sequence). CDR3 length: 19 residues. V was pared by 5 bases and J by 5 bases, with 18 bases of the junction left unmatched. The DNA of the CDR3 is TGTGCCAGTAGTCGAAGCGGGAGAAAAACCGGGACAGATAATTCACCCCTCCACTTT. Its translation: CASSRSGRKTGTDNSPLHF. Drawing the rest from reference TRBV19 and TRBJ1-6, the complete variable domain is DGGITQSPKYLFRKEGQNVTLSCEQNLNHDAMYWYRQDPGQGLRLIYYSQIVNDFQKGDIAEGYSVSREKKESFPLTVTSAQKNPTAFYLCASSRSGRKTGTDNSPLHFGNGTRLTVT.

J is TRBJ2-7 and V is TRBV3-1 (or the pseudogene TRBV3-2); possibly TRBD2 for D (6 bases). The V and J ends lost 3 bases and 3 bases respectively, with 12 bases between them. Germline loops: CDR1 LGHDT, CDR2 YNNKEL (reference sequence). The CDR3 is 14 amino acids. In nucleotides, the CDR3 is TGTGCCAGCAGCCACGGGGGAGAGGTCTACGAGCAGTACTTC. It specifies CASSHGGEVYEQYF.

The gene calls are TRBV28 and TRBJ1-4, with unresolved D. In germline, CDR1 is MDHEN, CDR2 SYDVKM. This CDR3 has 14 amino acids. Trimming left V 3 bases short and J 7 bases short, with 12 bases between. DNA for the CDR3: TGTGCCAGCAGTTTTCCGGAGGTTGGTGAAAAACTGTTTTTT. This translates into CASSFPEVGEKLFF.

The chain couples TRBV11-2 to TRBJ2-2; the match to TRBD2 covers 15 bases. With V trimmed by 8 bases and J by 0 bases, 1 base remained unmatched. Germline V CDR1 and CDR2: SGHAT, FQNNGV. CDR3 length: 16 residues. In DNA, the CDR3 is TGTGCCAGCGGGACTAGCGGGGGGCCGAACACCGGGGAGCTGTTTTTT. Translating it yields CASGTSGGPNTGELFF.

This clone appeared once. V gene TRBV10-3 combines with J gene TRBJ2-1; 9 nucleotides agree with TRBD2. The CDR3 has 18 residues. V lost 6 bases to trimming and J lost 8 bases; unmatched junction nucleotides: 20. Germline V gene data show CDR1 as ENHRY and CDR2 as SYGVKD. The CDR3 spells CAIRGFFGGRATVDEQFF. As DNA, the CDR3 is TGTGCCATCAGGGGGTTTTTTGGCGGGAGGGCCACGGTTGATGAGCAGTTCTTC.

The chain joins TRBV10-2 to TRBJ2-3, with D perhaps TRBD1 (5 bases). The CDR3 loop spans 13 amino acids. V was cut by 7 bases and J by 6 bases, with 14 bases left in between. CDR1 and CDR2 from the germline V gene are WSHSY and SAAADI. In DNA form, the CDR3 reads TGCGCCAGCAACCAGGGCGCAGGGGATACGCAGTATTTT. Its protein is CASNQGAGDTQYF.

In its sample, this clone was seen once. This rearrangement joins TRBV19 to TRBJ1-4, with D tentatively TRBD1 (5 bases). Trimming shortened V by 0 bases and J by 0 bases, and 11 bases separated the two germline ends. This CDR3 has 17 amino acids. Germline V lookup: CDR1 LNHDA, CDR2 SQIVND (reference sequence). CDR3 nucleotides: TGTGCCAGTAGTATAGACCAATACAGGACAACTAATGAAAAACTGTTTTTT. It specifies CASSIDQYRTTNEKLFF.

This rearrangement joins TRBV19 to TRBJ2-1, with 7 bases identical to TRBD2. Germline-derived CDR1 and CDR2 are LNHDA and SQIVND (reference sequence). This CDR3 spans 14 amino acids. V trimming: 7 bases; J trimming: 9 bases; junction bases outside the gene matches: 12. For the CDR3, the DNA is TGTGCCAGTAATGGCGGGAGAGACCGGGGTGAGCAGTTCTTC. Amino acid sequence: CASNGGRDRGEQFF.

V gene TRBV4-3 combines with J gene TRBJ1-2, with TRBD1 as a possible D gene (6 bases). CDR3 length: 17 residues. Trimming took off 2 bases at V and 4 bases at J, with 20 bases between the two ends. From germline, CDR1 is LGHNA and CDR2 YSLEER. The DNA for the CDR3 is TGCGCCAGCAGCCAATTCGAAAATCTCCCAGGGGCCTATGGCTACACCTTC. It codes for CASSQFENLPGAYGYTF.

V is TRBV3-1 (or the pseudogene TRBV3-2) and J is TRBJ2-7; 7 nucleotides agree with TRBD2. This CDR3 has 14 amino acids. CDR1 and CDR2 (germline): LGHDT, YNNKEL (reference sequence). V trimming: 0 bases; J trimming: 3 bases; junction bases outside the gene matches: 2. This CDR3 is CASSQDSGYYEQYF. The CDR3 DNA is TGTGCCAGCAGCCAAGATAGCGGGTACTACGAGCAGTACTTC.

The chain couples TRBV11-3 to TRBJ2-5; TRBD2 is a possible D gene (6 bases). Germline V CDR1 and CDR2: SGHNT, YENEEA. The V gene lost 4 bases and the J gene lost 2 bases, with 17 bases spanning the gap. The CDR3 is 16 residues long. CDR3 bases: TGTGCCAGCAGCTCAAGGACGGGAGTGGAGCAAGAGACCCAGTACTTC. Residues: CASSSRTGVEQETQYF. The full variable domain, in which reference TRBV11-3 and TRBJ2-5 provide the parts outside the CDR3, is EAGVVQSPRYKIIEKKQPVAFWCNPISGHNTLYWYLQNLGQGPELLIRYENEEAVDDSQLPKDRFSAERLKGVDSTLKIQPAELGDSAVYLCASSSRTGVEQETQYFGPGTRLLVL.

The chain carries TRBV19 and TRBJ1-2; 10 bases map to TRBD1. Germline V gives CDR1 LNHDA, CDR2 SQIVND (reference sequence). This CDR3 region has 15 residues. After removal of 2 bases from V and 8 bases from J, the junction contained 8 bases not matched to a gene. The CDR3 is CASSIRGTGEDGYTF. The CDR3 DNA is TGTGCCAGTAGTATACGAGGGACAGGGGAAGACGGCTACACCTTC.

The genes are TRBV4-1 and TRBJ2-7, with TRBD1 matching over 7 bases. The CDR3 totals 15 residues. V was clipped by 4 bases and J by 4 bases; unmatched bases: 10. Germline CDR1 and CDR2: MGHRA and YSYEKL. The CDR3 spells CASSLKQGIGYEQYF. For the CDR3, the DNA is TGCGCCAGCAGCCTGAAACAGGGGATCGGGTACGAGCAGTACTTC.

This rearrangement joins TRBV6-5 to TRBJ2-7; TRBD1 is a possible D gene (6 bases). Trimming removed 9 bases at V and 6 bases at J, with 12 bases between. Germline CDR1 reads MNHEY; CDR2 reads SVGAGI. The CDR3 runs to 11 residues. CDR3 protein: CARQGFSEQYF. The CDR3, as DNA: TGTGCCAGACAGGGTTTCAGCGAGCAGTACTTC.

Written as DNA, the CDR3 is TGCAGTGCTAGTGGGACAGGCTATGGCTACACCTTC. Its protein product is CSASGTGYGYTF. The chain couples TRBV20-1 to TRBJ1-2; 8 bases agree with TRBD1. Germline CDR1 is DFQATT and CDR2 is SNEGSKA (reference sequence). This CDR3 comprises 12 residues. V dropped 3 bases and J dropped 4; count of bases not matched to a gene: 1.